These T cell receptor beta chains were read from a single sample in a study of T cell responses to AZD1222 COVID-19 vaccine. Clones were sequenced by immunoSEQ multiplex PCR, and TCRdb holds only the in-frame ones, with some missing. This table has approximately 160,000 clones, 91% appearing once. Sample: peripheral blood, taken on day 0 of AZD1222 vaccination. Receptors originate from an adult in good health. CDR3s include the opening cysteine and the closing phenylalanine or tryptophan. A D gene is named only where the DNA matches it firmly. Clone size is not always given. Where it is, it says once, few, many or a class for expanded clones.

clone_size cdr3_length j_call d_call v_call cdr3_aa cdr3_nt
. 15 TRBJ1-2 TRBD1 TRBV24-1 CATSDPLTGDYGYTF TGTGCCACCAGTGATCCTCTGACAGGGGACTATGGCTACACCTTC
. 15 TRBJ2-1 . TRBV24-1 CATSARGSSYNEQFF TGTGCCACCAGTGCGAGAGGGAGCTCCTACAATGAGCAGTTCTTC
. 15 TRBJ2-1 . TRBV10-1 CASSESRDGGNEQFF TGCGCCAGCAGTGAGTCCCGTGACGGGGGCAATGAGCAGTTCTTC
. 14 TRBJ1-5 TRBD1 TRBV5-1 CASSLEGAKQPQHF TGCGCCAGCAGCCTGGAGGGGGCTAAGCAGCCCCAGCATTTT
. 16 TRBJ2-7 . TRBV1 CTSSYRTSGGSYEQYF TGCACCAGCAGCTATAGGACTAGCGGGGGTTCCTACGAGCAGTACTTC
. 17 TRBJ2-5 TRBD2 TRBV19 CASSILGGRAPRETQYF TGTGCCAGTAGTATATTGGGCGGGAGGGCCCCAAGGGAGACCCAGTACTTC
once 15 TRBJ1-4 . TRBV6-5 CASSYSEGAGEKLFF TGTGCCAGCAGTTACTCGGAGGGCGCAGGAGAAAAACTGTTTTTT
. 14 TRBJ1-1 . TRBV29-1 CSVLKWTGNTEAFF TGCAGCGTCTTGAAATGGACTGGGAACACTGAAGCTTTCTTT
. 15 TRBJ1-2 . TRBV5-6 CASSWLGPRPGGYTF TGTGCCAGCAGCTGGCTCGGACCGCGCCCGGGAGGCTACACCTTC
. 14 TRBJ2-5 . TRBV19 CASRGTFTGETQYF TGTGCCAGTAGAGGGACATTCACTGGGGAGACCCAGTACTTC
. 17 TRBJ2-2 . TRBV18 CASSPENGTPVTGELFF TGTGCCAGCTCACCGGAGAACGGGACTCCAGTCACCGGGGAGCTGTTTTTT